This is a list of T cell receptor beta chains from one sample in a study of blood T cell repertoires in COVID-19. Assay used: immunoSEQ multiplex PCR; TCRdb lists only in-frame clones, some missing. The profile shows 190,000 or so clones, about 87% of them singletons. Sequenced material: peripheral blood. These receptors all stem from a middle-aged man with active or convalescent COVID-19. Both conserved end residues are part of each CDR3. A D gene is named only where the DNA matches it firmly. For some rows the clone size is stated as once, few or many, or as a class when expanded; others skip it.

cdr3_length,j_call,d_call,v_call,clone_size,cdr3_aa,cdr3_nt
15,TRBJ2-7,.,TRBV2,.,CASKLEVGGALEQYF,TGTGCCAGCAAATTAGAGGTAGGGGGGGCCCTCGAGCAGTACTTC
15,TRBJ1-5,.,TRBV2,.,CASGGSLNSNQPQHF,TGTGCCAGCGGAGGCAGCCTCAATAGCAATCAGCCCCAGCATTTT
15,TRBJ2-3,.,TRBV30,.,CAWSGQWRITDTQYF,TGTGCCTGGAGTGGCCAGTGGAGAATCACAGATACGCAGTATTTT
14,TRBJ2-7,TRBD1,TRBV7-9,.,CASSADRDFYEQYF,TGTGCCAGCAGCGCGGACAGGGACTTCTACGAGCAGTACTTC
13,TRBJ1-5,.,TRBV24-1,.,CATSDEIGEPQHF,TGTGCCACCAGTGATGAAATCGGGGAGCCCCAGCATTTT
15,TRBJ2-1,TRBD1,TRBV6-6,.,CASSYSSGQGNEQFF,TGTGCCAGCAGTTACTCGTCGGGACAGGGAAATGAGCAGTTCTTC
15,TRBJ2-2,.,TRBV7-6,.,CASSSIRQNTGELFF,TGTGCCAGCAGCTCCATCCGACAGAACACCGGGGAGCTGTTTTTT
14,TRBJ1-2,TRBD1,TRBV27,once,CASSFGQGADGYTF,TGTGCCAGCAGTTTTGGACAGGGGGCGGATGGCTACACCTTC
15,TRBJ1-6,.,TRBV7-3,.,CASSSGHLGNSPLHF,TGTGCCAGCAGCTCGGGACATTTGGGAAATTCACCCCTCCACTTT
15,TRBJ2-5,TRBD2,TRBV6-6,.,CASSYGRGARETQYF,TGTGCCAGCAGTTACGGGCGGGGGGCCCGAGAGACCCAGTACTTC
13,TRBJ2-7,.,TRBV6-5,.,CASSYLSSYEQYF,TGTGCCAGCAGTTACCTGAGCTCCTACGAGCAGTACTTC
14,TRBJ2-7,.,TRBV6-2/TRBV6-3,.,CASSYSGGHHEQYF,TGTGCCAGCAGTTACTCAGGAGGGCACCACGAGCAGTACTTC
15,TRBJ1-1,TRBD1,TRBV6-5,.,CASSQQGALNTEAFF,TGTGCCAGCAGTCAACAGGGGGCTTTGAACACTGAAGCTTTCTTT
15,TRBJ1-4,TRBD1,TRBV5-1,.,CASSLRTGDNEKLFF,TGCGCCAGCAGCTTGAGGACAGGGGATAATGAAAAACTGTTTTTT
15,TRBJ1-1,.,TRBV4-1,.,CASSQGAGMNTEAFF,TGCGCCAGCAGCCAAGGGGCAGGGATGAACACTGAAGCTTTCTTT
13,TRBJ1-2,TRBD1,TRBV7-9,.,CASSSTGGGGYTF,TGTGCCAGCAGCTCGACAGGGGGCGGCGGCTACACCTTC
15,TRBJ2-1,TRBD1,TRBV11-3,.,CASSHRDRDDNEQFF,TGTGCCAGCAGCCACCGGGACAGGGACGACAATGAGCAGTTCTTC
11,TRBJ2-1,.,TRBV25-1,.,CASSDPQEQFF,TGTGCCAGCAGTGATCCCCAAGAGCAGTTCTTC
13,TRBJ1-1,.,TRBV2,.,CASSWGENGEAFF,TGTGCCAGCAGTTGGGGGGAAAACGGTGAAGCTTTCTTT
15,TRBJ2-5,TRBD1,TRBV27,.,CASSPLTGGTETQYF,TGTGCCAGCAGTCCGTTGACAGGGGGCACAGAGACCCAGTACTTC